The entry below describes one T cell receptor beta chain. Participant age was roughly 18 to 100 years, and participants resided in about two dozen US areas. The data belong to a study of blood T cell repertoires in COVID-19. Across the whole study: Samples representing acute and convalescent COVID-19 were sourced from the United States, Italy and Spain.

The V segment lost 1 base and the J segment 7 bases; nucleotides outside the gene matches: 5. CDR1 is SGHTA and CDR2 is FQGNSA in the germline V gene. This CDR3 spans 15 amino acids. Original handling: Cell counts per sample came from amplifying reference gene primers. The protocol was immunoSEQ multiplex PCR, while the TCRdb copy is restricted to in-frame clones and leaves out a portion. V, J and clone size reflect that table, while D and trimming were determined from the DNA. The table has over 250,000 clones, approximately 89% seen once. This clonotype originated in a woman between 25 and 40 years old who had recovered from COVID-19. The chain links TRBV7-2 to TRBJ1-4; 8 bases align to TRBD1. The sequencing input was PBMCs or T cells enriched from blood (not recorded which). CDR3 amino acids: CASSLGRQGSEKLFF. In DNA form, the CDR3 reads TGTGCCAGCAGCTTAGGCCGACAGGGGAGTGAAAAACTGTTTTTT.